Following are 18 T cell receptor beta chains from one sample sequenced in a study of blood T cell repertoires in COVID-19. Clones were read by immunoSEQ multiplex PCR, and TCRdb kept only the in-frame ones, dropping some. Of some 300,000 clones in the sample, 90% were seen once. The sample comprised PBMCs or T cells enriched from blood (not recorded which). The source is a woman aged 18-30 years with acute COVID-19.

This chain uses TRBV24-1 with TRBJ1-2, with D perhaps TRBD1 (6 bases). The length of the CDR3 is 13 residues. V lost 6 bases and J lost 7, with 14 bases in between. Germline V gene lookup returns CDR1 KGHDR and CDR2 SFDVKD. CDR3 DNA sequence: TGTGCCACCAGTAGGGGGGGGGCTGGTGGCTACACCTTC. Translation gives CATSRGGAGGYTF.

The chain has TRBV29-1 and TRBJ1-3, with TRBD1 matching over 7 bases. V shed 4 bases, J shed 0 bases, and the junction held 12 bases outside the gene matches. The CDR3 runs 17 residues. Germline lookup yields CDR1 SQVTM and CDR2 ANQGSEA. CDR3 protein: CSVAGTAARPSGNTIYF. The CDR3 DNA is TGCAGCGTTGCCGGGACAGCGGCACGGCCCTCTGGAAACACCATATATTTT.

The sample holds one count of this clone. The rearrangement joins TRBV7-2 to TRBJ1-2; D call uncertain. V lost 6 bases, J lost 4 bases, and 12 bases lay in between. The length of the CDR3 is 13 residues. Germline CDR1 reads SGHTA; CDR2 reads FQGNSA. The CDR3 bases are TGTGCCAGCAGACAGTTTGAGGGCTATGGCTACACCTTC. This encodes CASRQFEGYGYTF.

This clone was picked up a small number of times. The V and J genes are TRBV7-2 and TRBJ2-6; 7 bases align to TRBD1. V shed 3 bases, J shed 0 bases, and the junction held 8 bases outside the gene matches. The CDR3 has 18 residues. The germline V gene encodes CDR1 SGHTA and CDR2 FQGNSA. CDR3 residues: CASSFTGTALSGANVLTF. The DNA for the CDR3 is TGTGCCAGCAGCTTTACCGGGACAGCACTCTCTGGGGCCAACGTCCTGACTTTC.

This chain uses TRBV11-3 with TRBJ2-7; the D is unclear. The CDR3 has 12 residues. The germline CDR1 and CDR2 sequences are SGHNT and YENEEA. The V end lost 4 bases, the J end lost 1 base, and 5 bases lay between the germline ends. CDR3 DNA sequence: TGTGCCAGCAGCTCGGAGTCCTACGAGCAGTACTTC. This codes for CASSSESYEQYF.

This rearrangement joins TRBV10-3 to TRBJ1-3; no clear D. Trimming stripped 0 bases from V and 0 bases from J, with 6 bases between. The CDR3 loop spans 15 amino acids. Germline V gene data show CDR1 as ENHRY and CDR2 as SYGVKD. CDR3 nucleotide sequence: TGTGCCATCAGTGAGTCCGGTAGCTCTGGAAACACCATATATTTT. Translated, it gives CAISESGSSGNTIYF.

The chain joins TRBV15 to TRBJ2-7, with 9 nucleotides matching TRBD1. From germline, CDR1 is LNHNV and CDR2 YYDKDF (reference sequence). The V segment lost 3 bases and the J segment 3 bases; nucleotides outside the gene matches: 9. The CDR3 contains 16 residues. The CDR3 region has the DNA TGTGCCACCAGCAGTGGGCGGGGACAGGGCCTCTACGAGCAGTACTTC. Its protein is CATSSGRGQGLYEQYF.

This clone appeared once. This chain uses TRBV27 with TRBJ1-2; D not resolved. Germline CDR1 MNHEY, CDR2 SMNVEV (reference sequence). The CDR3 totals 14 residues. V was shortened by 6 bases and J by 0 bases, with 11 bases between the two germline ends. CDR3 amino acids: CASSSTSTNYGYTF. In DNA form, the CDR3 reads TGTGCCAGCAGCTCCACAAGTACTAACTATGGCTACACCTTC.

The chain carries TRBV28 and TRBJ2-3; 7 bases align to TRBD1. J was trimmed by 6 bases and V by 4 bases; bases with no gene match: 7. The V gene's germline CDR1 is MDHEN and CDR2 SYDVKM. This CDR3 contains 14 residues. The CDR3: CASSSRQGWDTQYF. As DNA, the CDR3 is TGTGCCAGCAGTTCCCGACAGGGATGGGATACGCAGTATTTT.

The chain links TRBV29-1 to TRBJ2-1, with TRBD1 matching over 10 bases. This CDR3 contains 14 residues. After removal of 7 bases from V and 9 bases from J, the junction contained 12 bases not matched to a gene. CDR1 is SQVTM and CDR2 is ANQGSEA in the germline V gene. The CDR3 protein is CSAYPGTGVVEQFF. CDR3 bases: TGCAGCGCCTACCCCGGGACAGGGGTGGTTGAGCAGTTCTTC.

This rearrangement joins TRBV5-5 to TRBJ1-6; D remains ambiguous. The germline V gene has CDR1 SGHKS and CDR2 YYEKEE (reference sequence). This CDR3 is built from 13 residues. The V gene lost 4 bases and the J gene lost 8 bases, with 10 bases spanning the gap. CDR3 loop: CASSHHGDSPLHF. Here the CDR3 DNA reads TGTGCCAGCAGCCACCACGGGGATTCACCCCTCCACTTT. Using reference TRBV5-5 and TRBJ1-6 for the parts outside the CDR3, the full variable domain is DAGVTQSPTHLIKTRGQQVTLRCSPISGHKSVSWYQQVLGQGPQFIFQYYEKEERGRGNFPDRFSARQFPNYSSELNVNALLLGDSALYLCASSHHGDSPLHFGNGTRLTVT.

The J gene is TRBJ2-7, the V gene TRBV28; TRBD2 might be the D (6 bases). This CDR3 spans 14 amino acids. CDR1 MDHEN and CDR2 SYDVKM come from the germline V gene. V dropped 7 bases and J dropped 2 bases, with 15 bases sitting between them. The CDR3 coding sequence is TGTGCCAGCACCTCAGGGACTCTCCCCTACGAGCAGTACTTC. This translates into CASTSGTLPYEQYF.

The chain has TRBV18 and TRBJ2-7, with D perhaps TRBD2 (6 bases). Germline V gene data show CDR1 as KGHSH and CDR2 as LQKENI. The ends were cut back, 2 bases at V and 1 base at J, with 9 bases in the middle. CDR3 length: 14 amino acids. The CDR3 DNA reads TGTGCCAGCTCACCAGAGACTAGTTCCTACGAGCAGTACTTC. This codes for CASSPETSSYEQYF.

The count of this clone is one. This chain uses TRBV19 with TRBJ1-5; 8 bases are shared with TRBD1. The trim removed 7 bases at V and 4 bases at J, leaving 9 bases unmatched. The CDR3 has 15 amino acids. CDR1 and CDR2 (germline): LNHDA, SQIVND (reference sequence). CDR3 sequence: CASTPDRERNQPQHF. CDR3 sequence (DNA): TGTGCCAGTACTCCGGACAGGGAAAGGAATCAGCCCCAGCATTTT.

Here the CDR3 reads CASSPGGTSAETQYF. CDR3 coding DNA: TGCGCCAGCAGCCCAGGCGGGACTAGCGCCGAGACCCAGTACTTC. The chain employs TRBV5-1 and TRBJ2-5; TRBD2 matches at 10 bases. Germline trimming cut 4 bases from V and 5 bases from J; bases unmatched to any gene: 8. The CDR3 has 15 residues. Germline V lookup: CDR1 SGHRS, CDR2 YFSETQ.

Only one count was recorded for this clone. J is TRBJ2-5 and V is TRBV7-9; 8 bases fit TRBD2. The trim removed 1 base at V and 3 bases at J, leaving 4 bases unmatched. This CDR3 is built from 15 residues. CDR1 is SEHNR and CDR2 is FQNEAQ in the germline V gene (reference sequence). CDR3 nucleotide sequence: TGTGCCAGCAGCTTAGTTGCAGCGGGAGAAGAGACCCAGTACTTC. Residues: CASSLVAAGEETQYF.

The V gene is TRBV19, the J gene TRBJ1-2; D is unclear. The CDR3 has 14 residues. Germline assignment: CDR1 LNHDA and CDR2 SQIVND (reference sequence). Trimming removed 1 base at V and 6 bases at J, with 12 bases between. The CDR3 coding sequence is TGTGCCAGTAGTATAGGGCCGGGAAAGCATGGCTACACCTTC. Its translation: CASSIGPGKHGYTF.

This clone occurred a few times. The rearrangement joins TRBV18 to TRBJ1-3; TRBD1 matches 7 bases. CDR3 length: 15 residues. The germline V gene encodes CDR1 KGHSH and CDR2 LQKENI. The ends lost 3 bases at V and 4 bases at J; junction bases unmatched: 6. CDR3 in DNA: TGTGCCAGCTCACCGACAGGGAATTTGGGAAACACCATATATTTT. Translated, it gives CASSPTGNLGNTIYF.